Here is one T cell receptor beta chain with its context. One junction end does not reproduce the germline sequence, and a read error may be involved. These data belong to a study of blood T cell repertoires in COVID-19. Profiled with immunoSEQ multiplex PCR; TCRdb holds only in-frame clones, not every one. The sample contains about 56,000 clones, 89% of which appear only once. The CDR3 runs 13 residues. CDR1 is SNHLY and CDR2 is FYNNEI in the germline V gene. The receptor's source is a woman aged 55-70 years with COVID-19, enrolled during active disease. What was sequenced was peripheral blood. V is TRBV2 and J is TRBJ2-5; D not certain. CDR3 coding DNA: TGTGCCAGCAGGGAAGTTCCGCAAGAGACCCAGTACTTC. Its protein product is CASREVPQETQYF.